The 27 T cell receptor beta chains below were found in one sample sequenced in a study of CXCR3-negative and CXCR3-positive naive CD8 T cells. Study-wide results and limits: TRB CDR3s were more hydrophobic in CXCR3-positive than in CXCR3-negative naive cells.

5' RACE with UMI labels generated the TRB cDNA libraries. TCRdb reprocessed the 5' RACE reads and stores each CDR3 protein as one record, lacking DNA. This table lists roughly 110,000 distinct CDR3 sequences. These receptors' antigens are unknown. The sample was naive CXCR3+ CD8+ T cells from blood. Subset: CD45RO-CCR7+CD27+CD95- naive CD8+ T cells expressing CXCR3 (TNR3+). The receptors come from a human donor in good health. Some clones in this sample may be carry-over from other donors' samples.

The genes are TRBV9 and TRBJ2-7; TCRdb's D call, TRBD1, is unchecked because there is no DNA. This CDR3 is built from 15 residues. CDR1 is SGDLS and CDR2 is YYNGEE in the germline V gene. CDR3 sequence reads: CASSADRASSYEQYF.

The chain has TRBV20-1 and TRBJ2-7. Germline values: CDR1 DFQATT, CDR2 SNEGSKA (reference sequence). The CDR3 runs to 13 residues. The CDR3 reads CSAIRLGADEQYF.

The V call is TRBV10-3, the J call TRBJ2-7; as DNA is missing, the TRBD1 call by TCRdb cannot be tested. Germline V lookup: CDR1 ENHRY, CDR2 SYGVKD. The CDR3 runs to 14 residues. CDR3 loop: CAISEADRAYEQYF.

J is TRBJ1-2 and V is TRBV30. The germline V gene encodes CDR1 GTSNPN and CDR2 SVGIG (reference sequence). The CDR3 runs 13 residues. The CDR3 protein is CAYTDTGAYGYTF.

This chain connects TRBV2 to TRBJ2-5. Germline-derived CDR1 and CDR2 are SNHLY and FYNNEI. The CDR3 is 14 amino acids. This CDR3 is CASKWLSGQETQYF.

The chain links TRBV3-1 to TRBJ1-2; the D call of TRBD1 rests on TCRdb alone, since no DNA is present to check it. The CDR3 sequence is 12 residues long. Germline V gene sequence: CDR1 LGHDT, CDR2 YNNKEL (reference sequence). The CDR3 loop reads CASSPGQGILLF.

The rearrangement links TRBV9 to TRBJ2-7; TCRdb designates TRBD1, a call that cannot be tested without DNA. The CDR3 is made up of 14 amino acids. Germline lookup yields CDR1 SGDLS and CDR2 YYNGEE. The CDR3 reads CASSSRDGAYEQYF. Variable domain in full (rest from reference TRBV9 and TRBJ2-7): DSGVTQTPKHLITATGQRVTLRCSPRSGDLSVYWYQQSLDQGLQFLIQYYNGEERAKGNILERFSAQQFPDLHSELNLSSLELGDSALYFCASSSRDGAYEQYFGPGTRLTVT.

The rearrangement uses TRBV20-1 and TRBJ2-7; TCRdb outputs TRBD1, but without DNA this stays unchecked. The CDR3 length is 14 residues. CDR1 is DFQATT, CDR2 SNEGSKA, per germline (reference sequence). CDR3 protein: CSAITGGYSYEQYF.

This chain joins TRBV6-5 and TRBJ2-5; TCRdb outputs TRBD1, but without DNA this stays unchecked. The germline CDR1 and CDR2 sequences are MNHEY and SVGAGI. There are 15 residues in the CDR3. This chain's CDR3 is CASSEGTARGETQYF.

The chain carries TRBV28 and TRBJ2-1; TCRdb's assignment of TRBD1 cannot be checked, as there is no DNA. CDR3 length: 16 residues. Germline V gene data show CDR1 as MDHEN and CDR2 as SYDVKM. CDR3 amino acids: CASSPPGTGPSNEQFF.

The V gene is TRBV29-1, the J gene TRBJ2-7. Germline loops: CDR1 SQVTM, CDR2 ANQGSEA. The CDR3 has 12 residues. The CDR3 sequence: CSVHTGPYEQYF.

This sequence joins TRBV7-9 and TRBJ2-5; no DNA is available, so the TRBD1 call from TCRdb remains unchecked. In germline, CDR1 is SEHNR, CDR2 FQNEAQ (reference sequence). The CDR3 is 16 amino acids. CDR3 amino acids: CASSPRAGTEQETQYF.

The genes are TRBV5-1 and TRBJ2-1; without DNA, the TCRdb call of TRBD2 cannot be checked. The germline CDR1 and CDR2 sequences are SGHRS and YFSETQ. The CDR3 totals 16 residues. CDR3: CASSSGLAGVENEQFF.

The chain has TRBV14 and TRBJ1-1; TCRdb names TRBD1, which stays unverified in the absence of DNA. The CDR3 length is 15 residues. Germline-derived CDR1 and CDR2 are SGHDN and FVKESK. The CDR3 sequence: CASSLLMGEHAEAFF.

The V and J genes are TRBV10-3 and TRBJ2-1; TCRdb's D call, TRBD2, is unchecked because there is no DNA. CDR3 length equals 18 residues. Germline V CDR1 and CDR2: ENHRY, SYGVKD. CDR3 in amino acids: CAISDSSARATILNEQCF.

The genes are TRBV7-6 and TRBJ2-3; the TCRdb call, TRBD1, lacks DNA for checking. The CDR3 totals 15 residues. From germline, CDR1 is SGHVS and CDR2 FNYEAQ. Here the CDR3 reads CASSLAVSGTDTQYF.

V and J are TRBV29-1 and TRBJ2-4; TCRdb's D call, TRBD1, is unchecked because there is no DNA. The CDR3 consists of 15 residues. CDR1 SQVTM and CDR2 ANQGSEA come from the germline V gene. The CDR3: CSVGDRTGAKNIQYF.

The rearrangement uses TRBV29-1 and TRBJ2-2; the D gene TCRdb calls, TRBD1, cannot be checked with no DNA. Germline loops: CDR1 SQVTM, CDR2 ANQGSEA. The CDR3 loop spans 14 amino acids. The CDR3 protein is CSVESGDNTGELFF.

This rearrangement joins TRBV6-5 to TRBJ2-7; without DNA, the TCRdb call of TRBD1 cannot be checked. This CDR3 has 13 amino acids. Germline CDR1 is MNHEY and CDR2 is SVGAGI. The CDR3 region is CASSYGDSYEQYF.

The rearrangement uses TRBV7-9 and TRBJ2-7; the TCRdb D gene call, TRBD1, has no DNA to confirm it. The germline CDR1 and CDR2 sequences are SEHNR and FQNEAQ (reference sequence). There are 16 residues in the CDR3. The CDR3 loop is CASSLVTGGAIGEQYF. Full variable domain (remainder filled in from reference TRBV7-9 and TRBJ2-7): DTGVSQNPRHKITKRGQNVTFRCDPISEHNRLYWYRQTLGQGPEFLTYFQNEAQLEKSRLLSDRFSAERPKGSFSTLEIQRTEQGDSAMYLCASSLVTGGAIGEQYFGPGTRLTVT.

The chain employs TRBV9 and TRBJ2-7; there is no DNA to check the TCRdb D call of TRBD2. The CDR3 has 15 residues. The germline V gene has CDR1 SGDLS and CDR2 YYNGEE. CDR3 loop: CASSEGGGASYEQYF.

The V call is TRBV7-3, the J call TRBJ2-7; TCRdb indicates TRBD1, and absent DNA this call remains unverified. CDR1 SGHTA and CDR2 FQGTGA come from the germline V gene. CDR3 length: 13 residues. The CDR3 reads CASSLTGGYEQYF.

The chain couples TRBV7-3 to TRBJ2-4. The CDR3 covers 13 residues. CDR1 is SGHTA and CDR2 is FQGTGA in the germline V gene. The CDR3: CASSLGGENIQYF.

The chain combines TRBV11-2 with TRBJ2-1. CDR3 length: 12 amino acids. Per germline, CDR1 SGHAT and CDR2 FQNNGV. CDR3 sequence reads: CASSPSWVEQFF.

The gene calls are TRBV21-1 and TRBJ1-2. TRBV21-1 is a known pseudogene. This CDR3 region has 15 residues. The CDR3 here is CASSKETRTLYGYTF.

This chain connects TRBV7-2 to TRBJ2-1. The germline gives CDR1 SGHTA, CDR2 FQGNSA. This CDR3 has 14 amino acids. The CDR3: CASSLELSGNEQFF.

The CDR3: CASSSDLAGELFF. The V gene is TRBV7-9, the J gene TRBJ2-2. Germline CDR1 reads SEHNR; CDR2 reads FQNEAQ (reference sequence). The CDR3 has 13 amino acids.